This record concerns one TCR beta chain sequence. Its antigen is still unknown. The sample originates from a study of cytomegalovirus exposure and HLA in healthy donors. The wider study: There were about 85 million unique TCRs (from HLA-typed donors) in an early data release. Findings of the study overall: A few chains linked to CMV were shown in vitro to be specific for CMV antigens.

There are 14 residues in the CDR3. Germline V gene data show CDR1 as MNHNS and CDR2 as SASEGT. Trimming removed 5 bases from V and 2 bases from J, with 11 bases in between. The study ran its PCR with 60 Vbeta and 13 Jbeta primers. Repertoires were generated with immunoSEQ multiplex PCR, while TCRdb's copy carries only in-frame clones and drops some. The sample gives 100,000 to 150,000 clones, under 85% of which show up once; 10% to 15% is in the top ten. The sequenced sample consisted of PBMCs. The rearrangement joins TRBV6-1 to TRBJ2-3, with D tentatively TRBD1 (5 bases). The TCR originated in a woman aged 40 to 50 in good health and CMV-seropositive. The chain's CDR3 is CASSNTGNTDTQYF. The DNA of the CDR3 is TGTGCCAGCAGTAATACAGGAAACACAGATACGCAGTATTTT.